This T cell receptor beta chain appears in the sequencing data of a study of PD-L1 blockade in urothelial cancer. Study information: From 2014, patients received atezolizumab, given as 1,200 mg intravenously every 3 weeks. Patients had received 0 to 3 prior chemotherapy regimens.

The CDR3 runs to 13 residues. Trimming shortened V by 2 bases and J by 4 bases, and 9 bases separated the two germline ends. Germline V gives CDR1 GTSNPN, CDR2 SVGIG (reference sequence). As for time point: pretreatment peripheral blood. All patients handed over anywhere from 1 to 8 samples, pretreatment and on-treatment. The templates were synthetic TCR analogs, and they were spiked into each PCR. Libraries were prepared by immunoSEQ multiplex PCR; TCRdb keeps only in-frame clonotypes and omits some of them. The table has some 89,000 clones, 85% to 90% seen once. The chain couples TRBV30 to TRBJ1-3; possible D gene TRBD1, 6 bases. The source material was PBMCs, sampled around atezolizumab (anti-PD-L1) treatment. This TCR was sampled from a man aged 55 to 70 with urothelial cancer. The CDR3 region has the DNA TGTGCCTGGAGTACAGGGCGCGGAAACACCATATATTTT. Protein: CAWSTGRGNTIYF. Full variable domain (missing parts from reference TRBV30 and TRBJ1-3): SQTIHQWPATLVQPVGSPLSLECTVEGTSNPNLYWYRQAAGRGLQLLFYSVGIGQISSEVPQNLSASRPQDRQFILSSKKLLLSDSGFYLCAWSTGRGNTIYFGEGSWLTVV.